The next 8 T cell receptor beta chains were all read from a single sample in a study of brain metastases from non-small cell lung cancer. TCRdb's copy holds only in-frame clones and misses some; the assay was immunoSEQ multiplex PCR. The sample yields roughly 14,000 clones, approximately 82% seen once. Sequences were obtained from primary lung tumor tissue. The receptors here all came from a donor aged 40 or older with non-small cell lung cancer.

The chain recombines TRBV19 with TRBJ1-5; unclear D gene. V dropped 7 bases and J dropped 0 bases, with 13 bases sitting between them. In germline, CDR1 is LNHDA, CDR2 SQIVND (reference sequence). The CDR3 totals 15 residues. The CDR3 DNA reads TGTGCCAGTAAGTCGAGATTATATAGCAATCAGCCCCAGCATTTT. It specifies CASKSRLYSNQPQHF.

The V gene is TRBV2, the J gene TRBJ1-2, with a weak D call TRBD1 (6 bases). This CDR3 has 15 residues. V was cut by 10 bases and J by 1 base, with 19 bases left in between. CDR1 SNHLY and CDR2 FYNNEI come from the germline V gene. The chain's CDR3 is CATRTGQNINYGYTF. The CDR3 DNA reads TGTGCCACCCGGACCGGACAGAACATTAACTATGGCTACACCTTC.

The chain links TRBV5-4 to TRBJ1-6; TRBD1 is a possible D gene (6 bases). Germline CDR1 is SGHNT and CDR2 is YYREEE (reference sequence). V dropped 4 bases and J dropped 6 bases, with 17 bases sitting between them. The CDR3 spans 16 residues. CDR3 residues: CASSDNRAGGNSPLHF. The CDR3 region has the DNA TGTGCCAGCAGCGATAACAGGGCGGGTGGTAATTCACCCCTCCACTTT. Full variable domain (remainder filled in from reference TRBV5-4 and TRBJ1-6): ETGVTQSPTHLIKTRGQQVTLRCSSQSGHNTVSWYQQALGQGPQFIFQYYREEENGRGNFPPRFSGLQFPNYSSELNVNALELDDSALYLCASSDNRAGGNSPLHFGNGTRLTVT.

Details on this clone: Other nucleotide sequences in the sample specify the same CDR3. The gene calls are TRBV6-2 or TRBV6-3 and TRBJ2-7; TRBD2 matches at 10 bases. The CDR3 has 16 amino acids. Germline trimming cut 2 bases from V and 5 bases from J; bases unmatched to any gene: 9. CDR1 is MNHEY, CDR2 SVGEGT, per germline. The CDR3 region is CASSYPPGLARDEQYV. In nucleotides, the CDR3 is TGTGCCAGCAGTTACCCCCCGGGACTAGCGAGGGACGAGCAGTACGTC.

The chain has TRBV18 and TRBJ1-4, with TRBD1 identical over 8 bases. The junction had 4 bases not matched to a gene; V was cut back by 5 bases and J by 5 bases. This CDR3 region has 14 residues. In germline, CDR1 is KGHSH, CDR2 LQKENI. The CDR3: CASSIGQGNEKLFF. In DNA form, the CDR3 reads TGTGCCAGCTCAATCGGACAGGGAAATGAAAAACTGTTTTTT.

This sequence joins TRBV7-8 and TRBJ1-1; no reliable D call. Trimming removed 1 base at V and 4 bases at J, with 7 bases between. The germline V gene has CDR1 SGHVS and CDR2 FQNEAQ. This CDR3 region has 13 residues. This CDR3 reads CASSLDFRTEAFF. The CDR3 DNA reads as TGTGCCAGCAGCTTAGATTTTCGCACTGAAGCTTTCTTT.

This chain links TRBV7-3 with TRBJ2-1; unclear D gene. Germline lookup yields CDR1 SGHTA and CDR2 FQGTGA. The V and J ends lost 0 bases and 5 bases respectively, with 8 bases between them. The CDR3 covers 14 residues. This CDR3 is CASSLTGPDNEQFF. CDR3 bases: TGTGCCAGCAGCTTAACGGGCCCAGACAATGAGCAGTTCTTC.

The chain carries TRBV2 and TRBJ1-2, with D hard to call. Germline CDR1 SNHLY, CDR2 FYNNEI. V was clipped by 6 bases and J by 6 bases, with 8 bases between them. The CDR3 runs to 11 residues. The DNA of the CDR3 is TGTGCCAGCAGACCCGATCATGGCTACACCTTC. Translation gives CASRPDHGYTF.